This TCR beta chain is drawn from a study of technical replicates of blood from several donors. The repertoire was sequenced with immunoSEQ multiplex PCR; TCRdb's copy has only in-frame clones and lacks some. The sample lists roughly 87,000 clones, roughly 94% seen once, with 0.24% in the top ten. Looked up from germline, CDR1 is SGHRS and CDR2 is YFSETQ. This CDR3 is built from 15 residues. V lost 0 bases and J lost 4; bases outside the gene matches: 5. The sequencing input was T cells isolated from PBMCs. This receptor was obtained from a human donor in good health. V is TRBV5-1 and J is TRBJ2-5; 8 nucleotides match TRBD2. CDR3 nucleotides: TGCGCCAGCAGCTTGGCACAGGGACTAGGAGAGACCCAGTACTTC. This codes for CASSLAQGLGETQYF.